This T cell receptor (beta chain) was identified in a study of shared clonotypes between healthy human individuals. This table comes from immunoSEQ multiplex PCR, and its TCRdb copy is limited to in-frame clones, with some not included. This sample has 1.4 million to 1.5 million clones, with around 97% found just once. The J segment lost 3 bases and the V segment lost 0 bases, leaving 5 bases of the junction unmatched. The CDR3 runs to 15 residues. Germline V lookup: CDR1 ENHRY, CDR2 SYGVKD. The chain couples TRBV10-3 to TRBJ2-7; 7 bases match TRBD1. This receptor was obtained from a young man in good health. Sequenced material: naive CD4+ T cells sorted from blood. The sample's subset: CD45RA+ positively selected. The CDR3 spells CAISESRGTRYEQYF. CDR3 DNA: TGTGCCATCAGTGAGTCCAGGGGGACCCGCTACGAGCAGTACTTC.